Listed below are T cell receptor beta chains from one sample, sequenced in a study of identical twins. MiXCR was run by TCRdb on the 5' RACE reads, yielding one entry per CDR3 protein. The profile covers 350,000 or so distinct CDR3 sequences, with roughly an eighth appearing a single time and just over 7% taken by the ten largest. This sample was also put to use in a study of yellow fever vaccine responses in identical twins.

Sequencing was performed on CD8+ T cells sorted from blood. Source of these receptors: a young woman in good health. CDR3s include the opening cysteine and the closing phenylalanine or tryptophan. Each record gives: clone size, J gene, V gene, D gene, CDR3 DNA, CDR3 protein. The D gene is left open where the match is weak. The listing skips clone size in some rows; elsewhere it reads once, few, many or a size class.

abundance: many; j_gene: TRBJ2-3; v_gene: TRBV12-3/TRBV12-4; d_gene: -; CDR3nt: TGTGCCAGCACCCCGGTCGGAGGGGGAGGGCAGTATTTT; CDR3aa: CASTPVGGGGQYF
abundance: -; j_gene: TRBJ1-4; v_gene: TRBV7-8; d_gene: -; CDR3nt: TGTGCCAGCAGCTCCTCCGGGGGGGCGGATAATGAAAAACTGTTTTTT; CDR3aa: CASSSSGGADNEKLFF
abundance: few; j_gene: TRBJ2-2; v_gene: TRBV29-1; d_gene: -; CDR3nt: TGCAGCGTTGAAGATCAAGACCGGGAGAGCACCGGGGAGCTGTTTTTT; CDR3aa: CSVEDQDRESTGELFF
abundance: many; j_gene: TRBJ2-1; v_gene: TRBV3-1; d_gene: -; CDR3nt: TGTGCCAGCAGCCAACCGGGCTCCTACAATGAGCAGTTCTTC; CDR3aa: CASSQPGSYNEQFF
abundance: many; j_gene: TRBJ2-7; v_gene: TRBV28; d_gene: TRBD2; CDR3nt: TGTGCCAGCAGTTTACTAGCGGGAGAATACGAGCAGTACTTC; CDR3aa: CASSLLAGEYEQYF
abundance: -; j_gene: TRBJ2-5; v_gene: TRBV27; d_gene: -; CDR3nt: TGTGCCAGCAGTTTGGAGCAGAAGGAGACCCAGTACTTC; CDR3aa: CASSLEQKETQYF
abundance: -; j_gene: TRBJ2-1; v_gene: TRBV20-1; d_gene: -; CDR3nt: TGCAGTGCAAGGGACGTTGAAGGGGCCTACAATGAGCAGTTCTTC; CDR3aa: CSARDVEGAYNEQFF
abundance: -; j_gene: TRBJ2-1; v_gene: TRBV11-2; d_gene: -; CDR3nt: TGTGCCAGCAGCTTATTTGTTTCAACGGTACCCTACAATGAGCAGTTCTTC; CDR3aa: CASSLFVSTVPYNEQFF
abundance: many; j_gene: TRBJ2-3; v_gene: TRBV4-1; d_gene: TRBD2; CDR3nt: TGCGCCAGCAGAGGGGCGGGAGTGACAGATACGCAGTATTTT; CDR3aa: CASRGAGVTDTQYF
abundance: many; j_gene: TRBJ2-1; v_gene: TRBV12-3/TRBV12-4; d_gene: -; CDR3nt: TGTGCCAGCACACCGGGTCATAGCCGAGGGAATGAGCAGTTCTTC; CDR3aa: CASTPGHSRGNEQFF
abundance: -; j_gene: TRBJ2-7; v_gene: TRBV15; d_gene: TRBD1; CDR3nt: TGTGCCACCAGCAGGGGGACAGGGTTCGGCGCGTCTCTGGACGAGCAGTACTTC; CDR3aa: CATSRGTGFGASLDEQYF
abundance: -; j_gene: TRBJ2-1; v_gene: TRBV12-3/TRBV12-4; d_gene: TRBD2; CDR3nt: TGTGCCAGCAGTCGCGGGGGGGGCGATGAGCAGTTCTTC; CDR3aa: CASSRGGGDEQFF
abundance: few; j_gene: TRBJ1-1; v_gene: TRBV28; d_gene: -; CDR3nt: TGTGCCAGCAGTCCCCGAGCGCCCTTGAACACTGAAGCTTTCTTT; CDR3aa: CASSPRAPLNTEAFF
abundance: few; j_gene: TRBJ1-1; v_gene: TRBV20-1; d_gene: -; CDR3nt: TGCAGTGCTAGAGGCAGGGGAGACACTGAAGCTTTCTTT; CDR3aa: CSARGRGDTEAFF
abundance: many; j_gene: TRBJ2-7; v_gene: TRBV7-8; d_gene: TRBD1; CDR3nt: TGTGCCAGCAGCTTTATTCCGCCCGGGACAGGTAGCTCCTACGAGCAGTACTTC; CDR3aa: CASSFIPPGTGSSYEQYF
abundance: -; j_gene: TRBJ2-7; v_gene: TRBV24-1; d_gene: TRBD1; CDR3nt: TGTGCCACCAGTGATAGATCTGGGACAGGCCTGCCCTACGAGCAGTACTTC; CDR3aa: CATSDRSGTGLPYEQYF
abundance: few; j_gene: TRBJ2-1; v_gene: TRBV9; d_gene: -; CDR3nt: TGTGCCAGCAGCGTATCCTTACGACGGGACTCCTACAATGAGCAGTTCTTC; CDR3aa: CASSVSLRRDSYNEQFF
abundance: many; j_gene: TRBJ2-1; v_gene: TRBV9; d_gene: TRBD1; CDR3nt: TGTGCCAGCAGCGTTGAGGGGGACAGGTACAATGAGCAGTTCTTC; CDR3aa: CASSVEGDRYNEQFF
abundance: -; j_gene: TRBJ1-2; v_gene: TRBV20-1; d_gene: -; CDR3nt: TGCAGTGCTAGAGTAGGGGACGGCTACACCTTC; CDR3aa: CSARVGDGYTF
abundance: few; j_gene: TRBJ2-1; v_gene: TRBV20-1; d_gene: TRBD1; CDR3nt: TGCAGTGCTAGACTCCGGGACAGTAGATATGAGCAGTTCTTC; CDR3aa: CSARLRDSRYEQFF
abundance: many; j_gene: TRBJ2-5; v_gene: TRBV7-6; d_gene: TRBD2; CDR3nt: TGTGCCAGCAGCAAACTAGCGGCTGTAAACCAAGAGACCCAGTACTTC; CDR3aa: CASSKLAAVNQETQYF
abundance: few; j_gene: TRBJ2-7; v_gene: TRBV20-1; d_gene: TRBD2; CDR3nt: TGCAGTGCTAGAGAGGGACTAGCGGGGATAAGCTCCTACGAGCAGTACTTC; CDR3aa: CSAREGLAGISSYEQYF
abundance: many; j_gene: TRBJ2-1; v_gene: TRBV5-5; d_gene: TRBD1; CDR3nt: TGTGCCAGCAGCTTTCGCAGGGGGCACAATGAGCAGTTCTTC; CDR3aa: CASSFRRGHNEQFF
abundance: -; j_gene: TRBJ2-6; v_gene: TRBV6-1; d_gene: -; CDR3nt: TGTGCCAGCATCCGTCGTGGGAACGAGGGGGCCAACGTCCTGACTTTC; CDR3aa: CASIRRGNEGANVLTF
abundance: few; j_gene: TRBJ2-3; v_gene: TRBV7-9; d_gene: -; CDR3nt: TGTGCCAGCAGCTCAGGGAAGATTAGCACAGATACGCAGTATTTT; CDR3aa: CASSSGKISTDTQYF
abundance: -; j_gene: TRBJ2-1; v_gene: TRBV10-2; d_gene: -; CDR3nt: TGCGCCAGCAGTGAGTCGAATGTAAAGGTAGGGGCCTACAATGAGCAGTTCTTC; CDR3aa: CASSESNVKVGAYNEQFF
abundance: -; j_gene: TRBJ2-1; v_gene: TRBV7-3; d_gene: -; CDR3nt: TGTGCCAGCAGCTTGGGACACAGCTCCTACAATGAGCAGTCCTTC; CDR3aa: CASSLGHSSYNEQSF
abundance: -; j_gene: TRBJ1-2; v_gene: TRBV29-1; d_gene: -; CDR3nt: TGCAGCGTTGATTTACGATCAAACTATGGCTACACCTTC; CDR3aa: CSVDLRSNYGYTF
abundance: few; j_gene: TRBJ1-5; v_gene: TRBV4-1; d_gene: -; CDR3nt: TGCGCCAGCAGCCAGAATACTAATCAGCCCCAGCATTTT; CDR3aa: CASSQNTNQPQHF
abundance: -; j_gene: TRBJ2-1; v_gene: TRBV20-1; d_gene: -; CDR3nt: TGCAGTGCTAGATGGGGTAGTGGTGAGCAGTTCTTC; CDR3aa: CSARWGSGEQFF
abundance: -; j_gene: TRBJ2-7; v_gene: TRBV5-1; d_gene: -; CDR3nt: TGCGCCAGCAGCTTGGCCCCGGACTTAGTCTCCTACGAGCAGTACTTC; CDR3aa: CASSLAPDLVSYEQYF
abundance: many; j_gene: TRBJ2-1; v_gene: TRBV12-3/TRBV12-4; d_gene: -; CDR3nt: TGTGCCAGCAGTTTAGATGGGATAGGGGGAAGAAATTTCTTC; CDR3aa: CASSLDGIGGRNFF
abundance: -; j_gene: TRBJ2-1; v_gene: TRBV10-1; d_gene: TRBD1; CDR3nt: TGCGCCAGCAGTGAGTCGGGGGACAGGGGTCTCTATGAGCAGTTCTTC; CDR3aa: CASSESGDRGLYEQFF
abundance: few; j_gene: TRBJ2-7; v_gene: TRBV14; d_gene: TRBD2; CDR3nt: TGTGCCAGCAGCCCCGGACTAGCGGCGCCCTACGAGCAGTACTTC; CDR3aa: CASSPGLAAPYEQYF
abundance: few; j_gene: TRBJ2-1; v_gene: TRBV6-1; d_gene: -; CDR3nt: TGTGCCAGCAGTGAACAGGATTGGGATGAGCAGTTCTTC; CDR3aa: CASSEQDWDEQFF
abundance: -; j_gene: TRBJ2-4; v_gene: TRBV3-1; d_gene: -; CDR3nt: TGTGCCAGCAGCCAATCAAGGGGTATAGCCAAAAACATTCAGTACTTC; CDR3aa: CASSQSRGIAKNIQYF
abundance: once; j_gene: TRBJ1-1; v_gene: TRBV25-1; d_gene: TRBD1; CDR3nt: TGTGCCAGCAGTGAATGGACAGGGAAGAGTGTTTCCCAGATGAACACTGAAGCTTTCTTT; CDR3aa: CASSEWTGKSVSQMNTEAFF
abundance: -; j_gene: TRBJ2-2; v_gene: TRBV24-1; d_gene: -; CDR3nt: TGTGCCACCAGTGATCGCCGGGGTAGCGGACCCACCGGGGAGCTGTTTTTT; CDR3aa: CATSDRRGSGPTGELFF
abundance: few; j_gene: TRBJ2-1; v_gene: TRBV5-1; d_gene: TRBD1; CDR3nt: TGCGCCAGCACGGGACAGTCCGTGTTACAGCAGTTCTTC; CDR3aa: CASTGQSVLQQFF
abundance: -; j_gene: TRBJ2-1; v_gene: TRBV15; d_gene: TRBD2; CDR3nt: TGTGCCACCAGCAGAGATCGGTTGGTAGCGGGAGTCAATGAGCAGTTCTTC; CDR3aa: CATSRDRLVAGVNEQFF
abundance: -; j_gene: TRBJ2-3; v_gene: TRBV10-3; d_gene: -; CDR3nt: TGTGCCATGAGAGGCCCTTACACAGATACGCAGTATTTT; CDR3aa: CAMRGPYTDTQYF